The clone carrying this T cell receptor (beta chain) was recorded many times. Its antigen is unidentified. The V and J ends lost 3 bases and 2 bases, in that order; junction bases with no gene match: 7. This CDR3 is built from 15 residues. CDR1 is SGHRS, CDR2 YFSETQ, per germline. The data were obtained in a study of CD8 T cells in ankylosing spondylitis. Overall study results and limits: Matched synovial fluid from ankylosing spondylitis patients was reported to be enriched for disease-linked clones. A TCR beta motif made of fewer than ten highly homologous variants seemed typical of ankylosing spondylitis blood. Some motif variants had been reported before (in reactive arthritis synovial fluid and blood).

Quantitative 5'-RACE with molecular barcodes was used to make the TCR beta libraries. TCRdb itself ran the 5' RACE reads through MiXCR, one entry per CDR3 protein. The repertoire holds roughly 200,000 distinct CDR3 sequences, about 26% seen once, with about 7% in the top ten. This TCR was sampled from a male donor with ankylosing spondylitis or in good health (not recorded which). The sequenced sample consisted of blood, either unsorted or a sorted T cell fraction (not recorded which). The rearrangement links TRBV5-1 to TRBJ2-7; 8 bases are shared with TRBD2. The CDR3 bases are TGCGCCAGCAGCTCCGGGGGTAGCGGGACCTACGAGCAGTACTTC. Translation gives CASSSGGSGTYEQYF. The variable domain in full, completed from reference TRBV5-1 and TRBJ2-7, reads KAGVTQTPRYLIKTRGQQVTLSCSPISGHRSVSWYQQTPGQGLQFLFEYFSETQRNKGNFPGRFSGRQFSNSRSEMNVSTLELGDSALYLCASSSGGSGTYEQYFGPGTRLTVT.